This T cell receptor beta chain comes out of a study of T cell changes during pregnancy in multiple sclerosis. Produced via immunoSEQ multiplex PCR; TCRdb's table is partial and in-frame only. The table shows around 100,000 clones, with roughly nine tenths occurring only once. V shed 1 base and J shed 7 bases, with 7 bases lying between them. The CDR3 totals 12 residues. Germline-derived CDR1 and CDR2 are SGHTA and FQGNSA. The receptor was derived from a female donor in good health, enrolled as a control in a pregnancy study. Sequenced material: peripheral blood, taken in the second trimester of pregnancy. V gene TRBV7-2 combines with J gene TRBJ1-2, with D hard to call. Written as DNA, the CDR3 is TGTGCCAGCAGCTTAGATGTAGTTGGCTACACCTTC. The encoded protein is CASSLDVVGYTF.